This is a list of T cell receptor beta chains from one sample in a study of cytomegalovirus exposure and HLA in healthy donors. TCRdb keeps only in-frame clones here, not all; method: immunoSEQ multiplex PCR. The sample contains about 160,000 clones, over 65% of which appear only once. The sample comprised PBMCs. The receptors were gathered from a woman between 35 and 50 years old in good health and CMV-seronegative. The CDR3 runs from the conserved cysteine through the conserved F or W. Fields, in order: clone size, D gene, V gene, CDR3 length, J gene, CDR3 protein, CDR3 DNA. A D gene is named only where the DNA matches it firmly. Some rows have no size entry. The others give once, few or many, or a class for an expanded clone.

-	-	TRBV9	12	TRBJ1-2	CASRGGTYGYTF	TGTGCCAGTCGAGGCGGCACCTATGGCTACACCTTC
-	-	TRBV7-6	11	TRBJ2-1	CASSLFNEQFF	TGTGCCAGCAGCCTATTTAATGAGCAGTTCTTC
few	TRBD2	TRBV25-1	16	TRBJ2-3	CASKDGLAGSTDTQYF	TGTGCCAGCAAAGACGGACTAGCGGGTAGCACAGATACGCAGTATTTT
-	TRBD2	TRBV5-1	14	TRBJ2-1	CASSRIAGNNEQFF	TGCGCCAGCAGCCGGATAGCGGGGAATAATGAGCAGTTCTTC
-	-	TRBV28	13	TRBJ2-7	CASSLGAPYEQYF	TGTGCCAGCAGTTTGGGGGCTCCCTACGAGCAGTACTTC
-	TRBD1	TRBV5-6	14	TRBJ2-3	CASSQDRRRGTQYF	TGTGCCAGCAGCCAGGACAGGCGCAGGGGTACGCAGTATTTT
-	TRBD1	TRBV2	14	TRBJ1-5	CASNRGQGNQPQHF	TGTGCCAGCAACCGGGGACAGGGCAATCAGCCCCAGCATTTT
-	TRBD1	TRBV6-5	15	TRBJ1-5	CASSLRTGSNQPQHF	TGTGCCAGCAGCCTAAGGACAGGGTCAAATCAGCCCCAGCATTTT
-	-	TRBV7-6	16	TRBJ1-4	CASRKGGGRTNEKLFF	TGTGCCAGCAGAAAAGGGGGGGGAAGAACTAATGAAAAACTGTTTTTT
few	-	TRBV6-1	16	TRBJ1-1	CASSDSRAPGGIEAFF	TGTGCCAGCAGTGACAGTCGGGCCCCTGGAGGTATAGAAGCTTTCTTT
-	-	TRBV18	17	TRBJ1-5	CASSPFGGLYSNQPQHF	TGTGCCAGCTCACCATTCGGTGGACTGTATAGCAATCAGCCCCAGCATTTT
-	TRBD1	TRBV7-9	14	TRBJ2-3	CASSLEGAPDTQYF	TGTGCCAGCAGCTTAGAGGGGGCGCCGGATACGCAGTATTTT
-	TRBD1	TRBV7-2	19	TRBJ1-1	CASSQSPPGQGEWDTEAFF	TGTGCCAGCAGCCAGTCCCCCCCAGGACAGGGGGAATGGGACACTGAAGCTTTCTTT
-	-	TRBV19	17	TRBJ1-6	CASSLTRSYSYNSPLHF	TGTGCCAGTAGTCTTACGCGAAGCTACTCCTATAATTCACCCCTCCACTTT
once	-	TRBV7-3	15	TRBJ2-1	CASSLTRDSHMGQFF	TGTGCCAGCAGCTTGACCCGGGACTCCCACATGGGGCAGTTCTTC
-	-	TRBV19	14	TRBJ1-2	CASSKVERSYGYTF	TGTGCCAGTAGTAAAGTGGAGAGATCCTATGGCTACACCTTC
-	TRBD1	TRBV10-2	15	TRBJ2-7	CASTVVGQGGTVQYF	TGCGCCAGCACGGTGGTCGGACAGGGGGGCACCGTCCAGTACTTC
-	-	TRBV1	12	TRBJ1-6	CTSSQQNSPLHF	TGCACCAGCAGCCAACAGAATTCACCCCTCCACTTT
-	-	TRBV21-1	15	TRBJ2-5	CASSSRVLSWETQYF	TGTGCCAGCAGCTCCCGGGTCCTGTCATGGGAGACCCAGTACTTC
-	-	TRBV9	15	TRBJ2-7	CASSVGGTLFYEQYF	TGTGCCAGCAGCGTGGGAGGGACACTATTCTACGAGCAGTACTTC
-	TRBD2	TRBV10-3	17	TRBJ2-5	CAISESGRAGPGGTQYF	TGTGCCATCAGTGAGTCGGGCCGCGCTGGACCGGGGGGGACCCAGTACTTC
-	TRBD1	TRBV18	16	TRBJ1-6	CASSHGQGRNNSPLHF	TGTGCCAGCTCACATGGACAGGGCAGGAATAATTCACCCCTCCACTTT
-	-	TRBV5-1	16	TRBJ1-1	CASSLGQGTRNTEAFF	TGCGCCAGCAGCTTGGGGCAGGGAACTCGGAACACTGAAGCTTTCTTT
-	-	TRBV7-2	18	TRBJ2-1	CASSLSPRGGTYYNEQFF	TGTGCCAGCAGCTTATCCCCCCGTGGCGGGACCTATTACAATGAGCAGTTCTTC
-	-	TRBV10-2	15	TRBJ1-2	CASLSDMQGRYGYTF	TGCGCCAGCTTATCCGACATGCAGGGCCGCTATGGCTACACCTTC
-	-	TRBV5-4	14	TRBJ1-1	CASSSVVENTEAFF	TGTGCCAGCAGCTCAGTTGTCGAGAACACTGAAGCTTTCTTT
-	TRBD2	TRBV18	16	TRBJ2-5	CASSRRTSGGQETQYF	TGTGCCAGCTCACGAAGGACTAGCGGGGGCCAAGAGACCCAGTACTTC
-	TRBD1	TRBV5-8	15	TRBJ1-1	CASSPDRGYPPEAFF	TGTGCCAGCAGCCCAGACAGGGGGTACCCGCCTGAAGCTTTCTTT
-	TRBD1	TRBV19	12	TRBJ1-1	CASQGVYTEAFF	TGTGCCAGCCAGGGGGTATACACTGAAGCTTTCTTT
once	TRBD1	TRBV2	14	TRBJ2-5	CASSGTGFGETQYF	TGTGCCAGCAGCGGGACAGGGTTCGGAGAGACCCAGTACTTC
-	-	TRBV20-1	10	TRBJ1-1	CSAPGGTAFF	TGCAGTGCTCCCGGAGGGACGGCTTTCTTT
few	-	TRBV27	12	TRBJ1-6	CASGQYNSPLHF	TGTGCCAGCGGTCAGTATAATTCACCCCTCCACTTT
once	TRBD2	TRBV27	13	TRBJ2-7	CASSSGEDYEQYF	TGTGCCAGCAGTAGCGGGGAAGACTACGAGCAGTACTTC
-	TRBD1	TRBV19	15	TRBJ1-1	CASSTQTGGNTEAFF	TGTGCCAGTAGTACCCAGACAGGGGGGAACACTGAAGCTTTCTTT
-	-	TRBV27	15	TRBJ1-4	CASSFAGATNEKLFF	TGTGCCAGCAGTTTCGCGGGAGCGACTAATGAAAAACTGTTTTTT
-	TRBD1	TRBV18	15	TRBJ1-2	CASSPGQGVNYGYTF	TGTGCCAGCTCACCCGGACAGGGGGTGAACTATGGCTACACCTTC
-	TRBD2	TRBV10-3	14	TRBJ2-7	CAIRDGGVSYEQYF	TGTGCCATCAGGGATGGGGGGGTGAGCTACGAGCAGTACTTC
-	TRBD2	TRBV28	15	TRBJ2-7	CASSSSGGPVYEQYF	TGTGCCAGCAGTTCCAGCGGGGGCCCCGTCTACGAGCAGTACTTC
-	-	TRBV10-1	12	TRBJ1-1	CASSEYGAEAFF	TGCGCCAGCAGTGAATACGGTGCTGAAGCTTTCTTT
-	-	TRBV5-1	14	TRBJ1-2	CASSFQGDNYGYTF	TGCGCCAGCAGCTTCCAGGGTGATAACTATGGCTACACCTTC
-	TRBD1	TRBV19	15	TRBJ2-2	CASKRTGMNTGELFF	TGTGCCAGTAAGCGGACAGGGATGAACACCGGGGAGCTGTTTTTT
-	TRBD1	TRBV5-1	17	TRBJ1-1	CASSWGDRGRMNTEAFF	TGCGCCAGCAGCTGGGGGGACAGGGGAAGGATGAACACTGAAGCTTTCTTT
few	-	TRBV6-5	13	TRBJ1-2	CASSSLSGYRYTF	TGTGCCAGCAGTTCTTTATCAGGGTATCGCTACACCTTC
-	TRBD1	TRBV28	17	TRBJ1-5	CAIGRDRVGSFNQPQHF	TGTGCGATTGGTCGGGACAGGGTCGGGAGCTTTAATCAGCCCCAGCATTTT
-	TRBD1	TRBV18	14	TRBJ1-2	CASSPPDRGGGYTF	TGTGCCAGCTCACCACCGGACAGGGGCGGTGGCTACACCTTC
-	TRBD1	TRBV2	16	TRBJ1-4	CASKRQGVGTNEKLFF	TGTGCCAGCAAGAGACAGGGCGTTGGGACTAATGAAAAACTGTTTTTT
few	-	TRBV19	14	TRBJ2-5	CASSIGRDGGTQYF	TGTGCCAGTAGTATAGGGCGGGATGGGGGGACCCAGTACTTC
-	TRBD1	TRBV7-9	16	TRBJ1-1	CASSPTGVRLNTEAFF	TGTGCCAGCAGCCCGACAGGGGTTAGGCTGAACACTGAAGCTTTCTTT
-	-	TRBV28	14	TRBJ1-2	CASSPPGRGFGYTF	TGTGCCAGCAGTCCCCCGGGCAGGGGTTTCGGCTACACCTTC
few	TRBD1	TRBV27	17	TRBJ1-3	CASSPLGTGRAGNTIYF	TGTGCCAGCAGTCCATTAGGGACAGGGAGGGCTGGAAACACCATATATTTT
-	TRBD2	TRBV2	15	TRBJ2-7	CASRAGSGGALEQYF	TGTGCCAGCAGGGCGGGAAGCGGGGGGGCTTTGGAGCAGTACTTC
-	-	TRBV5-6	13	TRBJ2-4	CASSFPGRRIQYF	TGTGCCAGCAGCTTCCCAGGAAGAAGGATTCAGTACTTC
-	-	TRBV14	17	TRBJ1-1	CASSPLIPAGVNTEAFF	TGTGCCAGCAGCCCCCTAATCCCAGCAGGGGTGAACACTGAAGCTTTCTTT